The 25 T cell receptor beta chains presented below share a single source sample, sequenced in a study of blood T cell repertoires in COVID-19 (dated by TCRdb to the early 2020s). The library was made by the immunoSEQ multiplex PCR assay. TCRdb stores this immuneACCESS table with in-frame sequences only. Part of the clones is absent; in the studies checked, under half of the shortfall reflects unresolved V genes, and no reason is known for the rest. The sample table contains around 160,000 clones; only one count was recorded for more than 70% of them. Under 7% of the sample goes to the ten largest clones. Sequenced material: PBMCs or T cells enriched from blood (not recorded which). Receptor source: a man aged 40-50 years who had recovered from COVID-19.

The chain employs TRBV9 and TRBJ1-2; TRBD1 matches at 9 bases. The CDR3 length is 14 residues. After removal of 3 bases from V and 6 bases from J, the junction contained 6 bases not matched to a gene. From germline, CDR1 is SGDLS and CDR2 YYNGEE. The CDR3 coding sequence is TGTGCCAGCAGCGGAAGGACAGGGGTTGATGGCTACACCTTC. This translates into CASSGRTGVDGYTF.

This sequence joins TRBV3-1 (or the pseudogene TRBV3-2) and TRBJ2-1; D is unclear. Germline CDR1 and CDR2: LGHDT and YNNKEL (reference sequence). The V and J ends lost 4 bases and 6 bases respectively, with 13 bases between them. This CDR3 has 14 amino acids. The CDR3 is CASSLSSDFNEQFF. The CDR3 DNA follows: TGTGCCAGCAGCCTCAGTTCAGACTTCAATGAGCAGTTCTTC.

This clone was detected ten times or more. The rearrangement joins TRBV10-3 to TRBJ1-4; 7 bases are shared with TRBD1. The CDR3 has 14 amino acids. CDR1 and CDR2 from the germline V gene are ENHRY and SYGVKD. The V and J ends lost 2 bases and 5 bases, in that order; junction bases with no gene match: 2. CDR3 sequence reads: CAISEAGGNEKLFF. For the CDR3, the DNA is TGTGCCATCAGTGAGGCAGGGGGGAATGAAAAACTGTTTTTT.

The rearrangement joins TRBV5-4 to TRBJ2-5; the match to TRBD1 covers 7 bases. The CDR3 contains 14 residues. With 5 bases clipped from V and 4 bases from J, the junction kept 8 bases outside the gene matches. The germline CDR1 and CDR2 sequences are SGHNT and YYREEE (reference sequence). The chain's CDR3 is CASRDPAGGETQYF. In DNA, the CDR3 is TGTGCCAGCAGGGATCCTGCAGGGGGAGAGACCCAGTACTTC.

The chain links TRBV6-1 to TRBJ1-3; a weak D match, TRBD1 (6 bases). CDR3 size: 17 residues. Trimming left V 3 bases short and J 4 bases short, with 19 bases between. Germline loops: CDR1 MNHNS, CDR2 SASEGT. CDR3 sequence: CASSDLAPGEKGNTIYF. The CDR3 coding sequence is TGTGCCAGCAGTGATCTCGCGCCAGGGGAGAAAGGAAACACCATATATTTT.

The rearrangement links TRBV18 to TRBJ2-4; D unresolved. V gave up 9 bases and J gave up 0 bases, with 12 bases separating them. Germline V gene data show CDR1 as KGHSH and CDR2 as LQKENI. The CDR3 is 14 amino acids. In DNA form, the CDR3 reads TGTGCCAGTTCCGCGGCCCCAGCCAAAAACATTCAGTACTTC. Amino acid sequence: CASSAAPAKNIQYF.

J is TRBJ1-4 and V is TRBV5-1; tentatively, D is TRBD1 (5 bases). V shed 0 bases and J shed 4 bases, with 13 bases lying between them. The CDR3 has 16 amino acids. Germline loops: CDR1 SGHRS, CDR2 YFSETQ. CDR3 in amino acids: CASSLGQGRGNEKLFF. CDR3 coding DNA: TGCGCCAGCAGCTTGGGGCAGGGAAGAGGTAATGAAAAACTGTTTTTT. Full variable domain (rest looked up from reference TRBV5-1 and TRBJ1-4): KAGVTQTPRYLIKTRGQQVTLSCSPISGHRSVSWYQQTPGQGLQFLFEYFSETQRNKGNFPGRFSGRQFSNSRSEMNVSTLELGDSALYLCASSLGQGRGNEKLFFGSGTQLSVL.

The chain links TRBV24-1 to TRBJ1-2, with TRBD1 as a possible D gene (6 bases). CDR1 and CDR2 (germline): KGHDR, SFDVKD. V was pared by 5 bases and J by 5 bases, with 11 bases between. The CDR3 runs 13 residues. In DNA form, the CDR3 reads TGTGCCACCAGTGTAGGGGGTGGTTATGGCTACACCTTC. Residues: CATSVGGGYGYTF.

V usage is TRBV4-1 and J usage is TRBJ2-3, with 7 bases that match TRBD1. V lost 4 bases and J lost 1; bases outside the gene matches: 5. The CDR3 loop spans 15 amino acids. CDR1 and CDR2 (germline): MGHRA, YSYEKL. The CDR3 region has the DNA TGCGCCAGCAGCCTCCGGGACAGCGGCACAGATACGCAGTATTTT. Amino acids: CASSLRDSGTDTQYF.

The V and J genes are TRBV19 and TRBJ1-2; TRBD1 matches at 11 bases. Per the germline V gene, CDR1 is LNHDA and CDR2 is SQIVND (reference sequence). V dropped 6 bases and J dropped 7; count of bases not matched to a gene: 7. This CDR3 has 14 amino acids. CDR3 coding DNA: TGTGCCAGTAGCCCGTCTGGGACAGGGGGTGGCTACACCTTC. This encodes CASSPSGTGGGYTF.

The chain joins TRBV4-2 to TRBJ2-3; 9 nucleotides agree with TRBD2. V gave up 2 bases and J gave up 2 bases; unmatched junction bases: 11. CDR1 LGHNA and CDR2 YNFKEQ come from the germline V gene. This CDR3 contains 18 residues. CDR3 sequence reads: CASSQIPQTSGDTDTQYF. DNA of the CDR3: TGTGCCAGCAGCCAAATCCCGCAGACTAGCGGAGACACAGATACGCAGTATTTT.

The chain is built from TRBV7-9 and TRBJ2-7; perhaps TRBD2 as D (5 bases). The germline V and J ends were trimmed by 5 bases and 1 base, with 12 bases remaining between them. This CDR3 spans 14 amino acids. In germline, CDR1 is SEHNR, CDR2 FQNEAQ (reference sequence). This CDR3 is CASSPEGGSYEQYF. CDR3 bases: TGTGCCAGCAGCCCAGAGGGCGGTTCCTACGAGCAGTACTTC.

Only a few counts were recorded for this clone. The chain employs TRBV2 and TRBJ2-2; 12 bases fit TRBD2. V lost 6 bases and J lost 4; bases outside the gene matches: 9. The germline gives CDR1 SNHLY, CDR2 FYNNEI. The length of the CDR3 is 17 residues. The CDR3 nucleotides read TGTGCCAGCAGCTATGGGACTAGCGGGTCCGCCACCGGGGAGCTGTTTTTT. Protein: CASSYGTSGSATGELFF.

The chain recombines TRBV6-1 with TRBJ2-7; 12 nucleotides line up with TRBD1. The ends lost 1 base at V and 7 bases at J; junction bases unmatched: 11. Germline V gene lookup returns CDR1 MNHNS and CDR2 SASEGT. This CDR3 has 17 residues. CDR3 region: CASSEGHGTGGSREQYF. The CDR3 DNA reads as TGTGCCAGCAGTGAAGGTCACGGGACAGGGGGCTCTCGGGAGCAGTACTTC.

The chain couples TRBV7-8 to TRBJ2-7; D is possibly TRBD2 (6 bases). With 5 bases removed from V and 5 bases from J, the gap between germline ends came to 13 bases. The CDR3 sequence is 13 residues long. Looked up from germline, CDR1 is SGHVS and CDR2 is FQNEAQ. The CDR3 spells CASSLDAGHEQYF. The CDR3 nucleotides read TGTGCCAGCAGCCTCGACGCGGGGCACGAGCAGTACTTC.

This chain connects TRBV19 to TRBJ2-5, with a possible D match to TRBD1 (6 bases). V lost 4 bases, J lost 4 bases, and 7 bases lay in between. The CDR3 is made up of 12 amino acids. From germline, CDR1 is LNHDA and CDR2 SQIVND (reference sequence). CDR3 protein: CASSTDRETQYF. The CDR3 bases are TGTGCCAGTAGTACGGACAGAGAGACCCAGTACTTC.

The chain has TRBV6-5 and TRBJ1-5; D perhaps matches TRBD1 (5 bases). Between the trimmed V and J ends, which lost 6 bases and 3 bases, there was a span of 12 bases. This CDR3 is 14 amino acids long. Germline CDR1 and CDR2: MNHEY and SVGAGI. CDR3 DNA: TGTGCCAGCAGGGACACAGGATTCAATCAGCCCCAGCATTTT. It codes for CASRDTGFNQPQHF.

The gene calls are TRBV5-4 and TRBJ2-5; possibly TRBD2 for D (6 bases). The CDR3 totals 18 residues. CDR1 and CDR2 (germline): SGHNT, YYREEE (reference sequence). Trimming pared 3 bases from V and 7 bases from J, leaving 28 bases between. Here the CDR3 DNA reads TGTGCCAGCAGCTCCCCTCTGACTCGCGGGGCCTCTAGGGGGACCCAGTACTTC. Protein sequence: CASSSPLTRGASRGTQYF.

CDR3 sequence: CAWSVGSRILYYGYTF. CDR3 coding DNA: TGTGCCTGGAGTGTGGGTTCCAGGATCCTATACTATGGCTACACCTTC. This rearrangement joins TRBV30 to TRBJ1-2; D remains ambiguous. Trimming removed 0 bases from V and 3 bases from J, with 17 bases in between. Germline CDR1 reads GTSNPN; CDR2 reads SVGIG (reference sequence). The CDR3 extends over 16 amino acids.

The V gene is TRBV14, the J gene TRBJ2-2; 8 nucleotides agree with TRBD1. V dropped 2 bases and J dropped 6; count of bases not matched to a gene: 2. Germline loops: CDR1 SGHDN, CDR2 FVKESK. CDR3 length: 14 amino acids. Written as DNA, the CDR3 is TGTGCCAGCAGCCAACGACAGGGGTCCGGGGAGCTGTTTTTT. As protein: CASSQRQGSGELFF.

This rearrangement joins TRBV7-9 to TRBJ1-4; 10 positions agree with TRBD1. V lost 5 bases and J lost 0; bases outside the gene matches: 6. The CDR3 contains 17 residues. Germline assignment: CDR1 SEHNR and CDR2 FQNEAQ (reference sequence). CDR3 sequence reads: CASSRTGGVATNEKLFF. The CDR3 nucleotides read TGTGCCAGCAGCCGGACAGGGGGGGTTGCAACTAATGAAAAACTGTTTTTT.

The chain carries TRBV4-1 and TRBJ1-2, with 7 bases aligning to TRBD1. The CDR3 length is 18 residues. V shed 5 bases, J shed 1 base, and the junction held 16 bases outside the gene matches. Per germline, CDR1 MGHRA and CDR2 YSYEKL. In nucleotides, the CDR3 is TGCGCCAGCAGCTGGACCTATATGGCAGGGGGAAATAACTATGGCTACACCTTC. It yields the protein CASSWTYMAGGNNYGYTF.

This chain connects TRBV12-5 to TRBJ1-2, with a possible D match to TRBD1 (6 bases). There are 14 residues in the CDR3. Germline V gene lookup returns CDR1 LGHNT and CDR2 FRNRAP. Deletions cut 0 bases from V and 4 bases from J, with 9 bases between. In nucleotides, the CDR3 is TGTGCTAGTGGTTTGGTACAGGGCCCCTATGGCTACACCTTC. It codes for CASGLVQGPYGYTF.

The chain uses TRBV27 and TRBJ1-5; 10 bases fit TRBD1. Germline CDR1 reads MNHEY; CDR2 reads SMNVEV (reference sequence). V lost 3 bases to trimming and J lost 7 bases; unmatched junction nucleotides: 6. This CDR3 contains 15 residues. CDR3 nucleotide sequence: TGTGCCAGCAGTTTTCGACAGGGGGCACGGCAGCCCCAGCATTTT. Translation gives CASSFRQGARQPQHF.

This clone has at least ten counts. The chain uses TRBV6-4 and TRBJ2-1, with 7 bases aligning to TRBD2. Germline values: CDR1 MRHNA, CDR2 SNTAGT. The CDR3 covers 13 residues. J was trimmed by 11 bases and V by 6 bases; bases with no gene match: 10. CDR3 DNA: TGTGCCAGCAGCTCGGTTGGGGGGGGTAAGCAGTTCTTC. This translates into CASSSVGGGKQFF.